The text below deals with one T cell receptor (beta chain). The data stem from a study of human T cells and chemical hapten exposure. Study overall: Largely, small differences in pooled library volume made per-sample TCR yields vary.

CDR3 length: 14 residues. Trimming pared 6 bases from V and 0 bases from J, leaving 8 bases between. Germline assignment: CDR1 SGHAT and CDR2 FQDESV (reference sequence). Time point specified: pre-sensitization, week 0. The sample's treatment: therapeutic diphenylcyclopropenone sensitization with weekly scalp DPC. In the original workflow: Ranging from about 20,000 to 690,600, TCR counts per sample had a median value of 95,638. TCRdb re-called the RACE reads through MiXCR, storing one row per CDR3 protein. The V and J calls reflect TCRdb's pipeline rather than the authors' work. The sample holds 300,000 to 450,000 distinct CDR3 sequences, roughly 5.3% seen once.

The TCR comes from a woman aged 45-65 years with alopecia areata. Some clones in this sample may be carry-over from other donors' samples. The material was whole blood, obtained in connection with sensitization to the hapten diphenylcyclopropenone (DPC). The gene calls are TRBV11-1 and TRBJ2-2; no reliable D call. This CDR3 reads CASRRSANTGELFF. The DNA of the CDR3 is TGTGCCAGCAGACGGTCGGCGAACACCGGGGAGCTGTTTTTT.